What follows are 3 T cell receptor beta chains derived from one specimen sequenced in a study of blood T cell repertoires in COVID-19. Clones were sequenced by immunoSEQ multiplex PCR, and TCRdb holds only the in-frame ones, with some missing. Of 150,000 or so clones in the sample, around 79% were seen once. The sequencing input was peripheral blood. The receptors come from a woman aged 70-85 years with COVID-19, enrolled during active disease.

This chain joins TRBV6-2 or TRBV6-3 and TRBJ2-7; 8 bases fit TRBD2. V shed 6 bases and J 0 bases; nucleotides not matched to a gene: 7. CDR1 is MNHEY, CDR2 SVGEGT, per germline. The CDR3 has 15 residues. The CDR3 nucleotides are TGTGCCAGCAGCCGTAGCGGGGAAAGCTCCTACGAGCAGTACTTC. It translates to CASSRSGESSYEQYF.

The chain joins TRBV6-5 to TRBJ1-1, with TRBD1 identical over 9 bases. The trim removed 9 bases at V and 5 bases at J, leaving 10 bases unmatched. CDR3 length: 14 residues. The germline gives CDR1 MNHEY, CDR2 SVGAGI. CDR3 bases: TGTGCCAGTTCAGACAGGGGGAGTTTTACTGAAGCTTTCTTT. It is translated as CASSDRGSFTEAFF.

The gene calls are TRBV4-2 and TRBJ2-2, with TRBD2 matching 7 bases. Unmatched junction bases numbered 3, after V lost 3 bases and J lost 5 bases. This CDR3 region has 14 residues. CDR1 LGHNA and CDR2 YNFKEQ come from the germline V gene. Written as DNA, the CDR3 is TGTGCCAGCAGCCAGCTAGCGGAAACCGGGGAGCTGTTTTTT. Residues: CASSQLAETGELFF.